The rows below give T cell receptor beta chains drawn from one sample of a study of CD8+ T cells in alopecia areata. The table came from immunoSEQ multiplex PCR; TCRdb's copy has only in-frame clones and leaves some out. The sample carries fewer than 250,000 clones, around 56% recorded once. Sequencing was performed on CD4+ T cells sorted from blood, taken at week 4, from a patient treated with tofacitinib. The receptor set was obtained from a human donor with alopecia areata. Each CDR3 is given with its conserved first and last residue. The D gene is left open where the match is weak. Some rows have no size entry. The others give once, few or many, or a class for an expanded clone.

D gene: NA
clone size: NA
J gene: TRBJ1-1
V gene: TRBV29-1
CDR3 DNA: TGCAGCGTTTCCAGCCTGAACACTGAAGCTTTCTTT
CDR3 protein: CSVSSLNTEAFF

D gene: TRBD2
clone size: NA
J gene: TRBJ2-6
V gene: TRBV23-1
CDR3 DNA: TGCGCCAGCAGTCACGTCGGACTAGCGGGAGGGTACTCTGGGGCCAACGTCCTGACTTTC
CDR3 protein: CASSHVGLAGGYSGANVLTF

D gene: NA
clone size: few
J gene: TRBJ1-1
V gene: TRBV27
CDR3 DNA: TGTGCCAGCAGTCCCATTGCGGGAATGAACACTGAAGCTTTCTTT
CDR3 protein: CASSPIAGMNTEAFF

D gene: TRBD2
clone size: NA
J gene: TRBJ2-3
V gene: TRBV4-2
CDR3 DNA: TGTGCCAGCAGCCAAGCCAGCGGGAGTGTCACAGATACGCAGTATTTT
CDR3 protein: CASSQASGSVTDTQYF

D gene: TRBD2
clone size: NA
J gene: TRBJ2-1
V gene: TRBV30
CDR3 DNA: TGTGCCTGGAGGACTAGCGGGAGTTATCATGAGCAGTTCTTC
CDR3 protein: CAWRTSGSYHEQFF

D gene: NA
clone size: few
J gene: TRBJ1-3
V gene: TRBV28
CDR3 DNA: TGTGCCAGCAGTTTAGCATTTCCGAACACCATATATTTT
CDR3 protein: CASSLAFPNTIYF

D gene: NA
clone size: few
J gene: TRBJ2-5
V gene: TRBV29-1
CDR3 DNA: TGCAGCGCGAGACAGGATTGGGAGACCCAGTACTTC
CDR3 protein: CSARQDWETQYF

D gene: NA
clone size: few
J gene: TRBJ1-6
V gene: TRBV30
CDR3 DNA: TGTGCCTGGAGTGTGCCCCCAAACCCCCGCCACTTT
CDR3 protein: CAWSVPPNPRHF

D gene: NA
clone size: NA
J gene: TRBJ2-3
V gene: TRBV15
CDR3 DNA: TGTGCCACCAGCAGAGCGCCCTTGCCTTGGGTGGCTACGCAGTATTTT
CDR3 protein: CATSRAPLPWVATQYF

D gene: TRBD1
clone size: NA
J gene: TRBJ2-3
V gene: TRBV25-1
CDR3 DNA: TGTGCCAGCAGTGAGGCACATGGGACAGGGAGCACAGATACGCAGTATTTT
CDR3 protein: CASSEAHGTGSTDTQYF

D gene: TRBD2
clone size: NA
J gene: TRBJ2-3
V gene: TRBV4-1
CDR3 DNA: TGCGCCAGCAGCCAACTACTCAGCGGGAACACAGATACGCAGTATTTT
CDR3 protein: CASSQLLSGNTDTQYF

D gene: NA
clone size: once
J gene: TRBJ2-1
V gene: TRBV7-8
CDR3 DNA: TGTGCCAGCAGCTTAGCGGCAGGAGGCTTGGTAGGGCCCCGGAAGCAGTTCTTC
CDR3 protein: CASSLAAGGLVGPRKQFF

D gene: TRBD1
clone size: NA
J gene: TRBJ2-4
V gene: TRBV6-5
CDR3 DNA: TGTGCCAGCAGGCAGCAGGGGGCTTTGAACATTCAGTACTTC
CDR3 protein: CASRQQGALNIQYF

D gene: NA
clone size: few
J gene: TRBJ1-1
V gene: TRBV28
CDR3 DNA: TGTGCCAGCAGTCGACAGAACACTGAAGCTTTCTTT
CDR3 protein: CASSRQNTEAFF

D gene: NA
clone size: many
J gene: TRBJ2-2
V gene: TRBV14
CDR3 DNA: TGTGCCAGCAGCCTGGCTGGAGCAGGCACCGGGGAGCTGTTTTTT
CDR3 protein: CASSLAGAGTGELFF

D gene: NA
clone size: few
J gene: TRBJ2-1
V gene: TRBV29-1
CDR3 DNA: TGCAGCGTTGAAAGGACTATGAGCTCCTACAATGAGCAGTTCTTC
CDR3 protein: CSVERTMSSYNEQFF

D gene: TRBD1
clone size: NA
J gene: TRBJ1-2
V gene: TRBV29-1
CDR3 DNA: TGCAGCGTTGAAGAGACAGGGGCGTGGGATGGCTACACCTTC
CDR3 protein: CSVEETGAWDGYTF

D gene: TRBD1
clone size: NA
J gene: TRBJ2-2
V gene: TRBV30
CDR3 DNA: TGTGCCTCCCTGGGACCGGGACAGGGAGCAAACGGGGAGCTGTTTTTT
CDR3 protein: CASLGPGQGANGELFF

D gene: TRBD2
clone size: NA
J gene: TRBJ2-1
V gene: TRBV4-2
CDR3 DNA: TGTGCCAGCAGCCAAGATGTAGGCGGGGGACTAGCGGGAGGCCGTCGGTTCTTC
CDR3 protein: CASSQDVGGGLAGGRRFF

D gene: NA
clone size: few
J gene: TRBJ1-4
V gene: TRBV5-1
CDR3 DNA: TGCGCCAGCAGACTTGACGGGGCAACTAATGAAAAACTGTTTTTT
CDR3 protein: CASRLDGATNEKLFF

D gene: NA
clone size: NA
J gene: TRBJ2-5
V gene: TRBV9
CDR3 DNA: TGTGCCAGCAGCCCCCTGCCGGTGGGGGAGACCCAGTACTTC
CDR3 protein: CASSPLPVGETQYF

D gene: NA
clone size: NA
J gene: TRBJ1-1
V gene: TRBV21-1
CDR3 DNA: TGTGCCAGCACTACTGACCGCCGGGACACTGAAGCTTTCTTT
CDR3 protein: CASTTDRRDTEAFF

D gene: NA
clone size: NA
J gene: TRBJ1-5
V gene: TRBV30
CDR3 DNA: TGTGCCTGGACCCAACAAGGAAAAAATCAGCCCCAGCATTTT
CDR3 protein: CAWTQQGKNQPQHF

D gene: NA
clone size: NA
J gene: TRBJ1-2
V gene: TRBV30
CDR3 DNA: TGTGCCTGGAACTTAGGGTTGGTCGGCTACACCTTC
CDR3 protein: CAWNLGLVGYTF

D gene: NA
clone size: few
J gene: TRBJ1-2
V gene: TRBV27
CDR3 DNA: TGTGCCAGCAGAAAACCGGGACGACAGCAAGATGGCTACACCTTC
CDR3 protein: CASRKPGRQQDGYTF

D gene: NA
clone size: NA
J gene: TRBJ1-2
V gene: TRBV6-5
CDR3 DNA: TGTGCCAGCAGTTACTCGAAACAGTCCTATGGCTACACCTTC
CDR3 protein: CASSYSKQSYGYTF

D gene: TRBD1
clone size: NA
J gene: TRBJ1-1
V gene: TRBV13
CDR3 DNA: TGTGCCAGCAGCTTAAGGGAGGACAGGGTCGGGATTAGGGAGACGAACACTGAAGCTTTCTTT
CDR3 protein: CASSLREDRVGIRETNTEAFF

D gene: NA
clone size: NA
J gene: TRBJ2-6
V gene: TRBV30
CDR3 DNA: TGTGCCTGGAGGGCTCTAACCCCTGGGGCCAACGTCCTGACTTTC
CDR3 protein: CAWRALTPGANVLTF

D gene: TRBD2
clone size: NA
J gene: TRBJ2-3
V gene: TRBV29-1
CDR3 DNA: TGCAGCTCCTCCTGGACTAGCGATACGCAGTATTTT
CDR3 protein: CSSSWTSDTQYF

D gene: NA
clone size: NA
J gene: TRBJ1-1
V gene: TRBV9
CDR3 DNA: TGTGCCAGCAGCGTAGAGGTATTGAACACTGAAGCTTTCTTT
CDR3 protein: CASSVEVLNTEAFF

D gene: TRBD1
clone size: NA
J gene: TRBJ1-1
V gene: TRBV30
CDR3 DNA: TGTGCCTGCCTGACAGGGGGCTTTACTGAAGCTTTCTTT
CDR3 protein: CACLTGGFTEAFF

D gene: TRBD1
clone size: NA
J gene: TRBJ2-5
V gene: TRBV28
CDR3 DNA: TGTGCCAGCAGTAGCGGGACAGGGGGCGAGACCCAGTACTTC
CDR3 protein: CASSSGTGGETQYF

D gene: NA
clone size: once
J gene: TRBJ2-3
V gene: TRBV30
CDR3 DNA: TGTGCCTGGAGTGTAGGTAGCGACCGCACAGATACGCAGTATTTT
CDR3 protein: CAWSVGSDRTDTQYF